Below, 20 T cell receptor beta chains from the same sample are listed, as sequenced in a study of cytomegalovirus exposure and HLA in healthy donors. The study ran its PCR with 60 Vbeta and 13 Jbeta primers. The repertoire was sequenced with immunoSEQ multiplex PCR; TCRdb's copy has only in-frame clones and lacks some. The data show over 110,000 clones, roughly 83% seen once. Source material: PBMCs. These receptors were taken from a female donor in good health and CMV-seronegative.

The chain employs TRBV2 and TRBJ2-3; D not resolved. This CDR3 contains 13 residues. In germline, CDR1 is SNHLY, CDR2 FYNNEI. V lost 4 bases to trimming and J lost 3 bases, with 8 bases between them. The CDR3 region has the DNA TGTGCCAGCAGTGGTGAAGCGACAGATACGCAGTATTTT. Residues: CASSGEATDTQYF.

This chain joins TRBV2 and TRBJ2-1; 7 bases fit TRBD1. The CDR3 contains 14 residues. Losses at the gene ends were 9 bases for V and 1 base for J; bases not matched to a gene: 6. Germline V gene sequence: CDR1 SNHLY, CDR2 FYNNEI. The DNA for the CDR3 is TGTGCCAGTATCGGGGACAGATCCTACAATGAGCAGTTCTTC. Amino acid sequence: CASIGDRSYNEQFF.

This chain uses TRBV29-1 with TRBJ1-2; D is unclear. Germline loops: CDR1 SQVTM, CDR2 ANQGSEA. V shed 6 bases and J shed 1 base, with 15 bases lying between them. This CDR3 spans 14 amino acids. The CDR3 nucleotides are TGCAGCGTCGAGACTGTGGAGGGTAACTATGGCTACACCTTC. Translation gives CSVETVEGNYGYTF. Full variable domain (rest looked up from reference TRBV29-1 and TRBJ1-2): SAVISQKPSRDICQRGTSLTIQCQVDSQVTMMFWYRQQPGQSLTLIATANQGSEATYESGFVIDKFPISRPNLTFSTLTVSNMSPEDSSIYLCSVETVEGNYGYTFGSGTRLTVV.

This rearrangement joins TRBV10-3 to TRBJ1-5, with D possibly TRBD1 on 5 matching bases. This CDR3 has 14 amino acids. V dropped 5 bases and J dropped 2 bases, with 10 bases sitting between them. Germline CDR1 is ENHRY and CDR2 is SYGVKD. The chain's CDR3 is CAISQGGGNQPQHF. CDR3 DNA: TGTGCCATCAGTCAGGGAGGCGGCAATCAGCCCCAGCATTTT.

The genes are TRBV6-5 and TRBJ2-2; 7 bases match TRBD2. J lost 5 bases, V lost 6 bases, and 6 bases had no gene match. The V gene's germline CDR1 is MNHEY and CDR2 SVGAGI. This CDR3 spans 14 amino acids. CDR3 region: CASSPGGWTGELFF. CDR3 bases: TGTGCCAGCAGCCCGGGGGGATGGACCGGGGAGCTGTTTTTT.

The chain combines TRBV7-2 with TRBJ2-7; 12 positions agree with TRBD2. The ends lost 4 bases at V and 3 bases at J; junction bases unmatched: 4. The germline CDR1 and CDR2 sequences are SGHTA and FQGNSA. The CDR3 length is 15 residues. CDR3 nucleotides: TGTGCCAGCAGCTGGTTGACTAGCGGGGGCTACGAGCAGTACTTC. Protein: CASSWLTSGGYEQYF.

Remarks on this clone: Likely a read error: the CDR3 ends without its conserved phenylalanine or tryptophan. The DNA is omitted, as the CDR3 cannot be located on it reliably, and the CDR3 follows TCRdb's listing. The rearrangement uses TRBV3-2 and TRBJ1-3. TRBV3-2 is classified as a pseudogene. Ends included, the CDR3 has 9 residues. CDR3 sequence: CASSHNREG.

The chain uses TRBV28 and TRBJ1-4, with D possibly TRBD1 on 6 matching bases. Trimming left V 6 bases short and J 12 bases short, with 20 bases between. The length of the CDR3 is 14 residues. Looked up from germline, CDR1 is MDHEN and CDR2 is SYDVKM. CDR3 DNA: TGTGCCAGCAGCCTCGGGGGGGGGCTTGACGAACTGTTTTTT. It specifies CASSLGGGLDELFF.

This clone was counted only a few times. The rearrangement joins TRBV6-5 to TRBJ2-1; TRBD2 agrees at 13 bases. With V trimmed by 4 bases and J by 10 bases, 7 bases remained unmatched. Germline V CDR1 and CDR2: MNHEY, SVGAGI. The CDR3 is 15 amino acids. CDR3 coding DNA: TGTGCCAGCAGTTCGGGACTAGCGGGATTGGGGGAGCAGTTCTTC. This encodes CASSSGLAGLGEQFF.

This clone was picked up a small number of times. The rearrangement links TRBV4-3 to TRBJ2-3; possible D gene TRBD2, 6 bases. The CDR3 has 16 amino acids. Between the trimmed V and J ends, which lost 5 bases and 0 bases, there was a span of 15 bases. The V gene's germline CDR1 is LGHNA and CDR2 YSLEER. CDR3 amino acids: CASSSSGRSSTDTQYF. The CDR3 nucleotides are TGCGCCAGCAGCTCCAGCGGGCGTTCTAGCACAGATACGCAGTATTTT.

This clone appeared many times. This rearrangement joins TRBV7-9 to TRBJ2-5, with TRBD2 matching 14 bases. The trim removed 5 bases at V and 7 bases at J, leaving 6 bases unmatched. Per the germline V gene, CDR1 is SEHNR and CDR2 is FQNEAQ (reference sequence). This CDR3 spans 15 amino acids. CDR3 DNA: TGTGCCAGCAGCAGACTAGCGGGAGGGAGTGGGACCCAGTACTTC. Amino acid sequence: CASSRLAGGSGTQYF.

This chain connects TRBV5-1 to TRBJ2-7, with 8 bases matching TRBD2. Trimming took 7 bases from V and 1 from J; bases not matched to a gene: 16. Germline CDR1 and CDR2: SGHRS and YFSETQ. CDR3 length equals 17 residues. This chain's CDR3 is CASRGVAGNRGSYEQYF. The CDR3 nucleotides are TGCGCCAGCCGGGGGGTAGCGGGAAATCGCGGATCCTACGAGCAGTACTTC.

This CDR3 is CASSLGDRGGEQYF. As DNA, the CDR3 is TGCGCCAGCAGCCTGGGGGACAGGGGCGGCGAGCAGTACTTC. The genes are TRBV5-1 and TRBJ2-5; the match to TRBD1 covers 10 bases. The assigned J gene may be wrong: the sequence end matches TRBJ2-7 better. The CDR3 extends over 14 amino acids. CDR1 and CDR2 from the germline V gene are SGHRS and YFSETQ.

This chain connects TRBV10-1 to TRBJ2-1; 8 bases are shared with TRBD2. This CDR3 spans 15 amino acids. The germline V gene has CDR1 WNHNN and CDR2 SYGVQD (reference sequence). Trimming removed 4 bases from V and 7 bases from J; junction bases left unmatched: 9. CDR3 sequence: CASSASGTRGNEQFF. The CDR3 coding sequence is TGCGCCAGCAGTGCCTCTGGGACTAGGGGTAATGAGCAGTTCTTC.

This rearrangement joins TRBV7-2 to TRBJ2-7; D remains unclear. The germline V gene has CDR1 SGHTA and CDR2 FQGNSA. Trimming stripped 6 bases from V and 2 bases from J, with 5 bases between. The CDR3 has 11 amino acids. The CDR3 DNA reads TGTGCCAGCAGTTTCACCTACGAGCAGTACTTC. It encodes CASSFTYEQYF.

The CDR3 sequence is CASSLVTGQETQYF. The CDR3, as DNA: TGCGCCAGCAGCTTGGTCACAGGTCAAGAGACCCAGTACTTC. The chain links TRBV5-1 to TRBJ2-5; D may be TRBD1 (5 bases). Trimming pared 0 bases from V and 2 bases from J, leaving 8 bases between. Germline values: CDR1 SGHRS, CDR2 YFSETQ. This CDR3 has 14 residues.

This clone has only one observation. This chain's CDR3 is CASSPRRGNYGYTF. The CDR3 nucleotides read TGTGCCAGCAGTCCCCGGAGGGGAAACTATGGCTACACCTTC. The chain couples TRBV27 to TRBJ1-2, with D perhaps matching TRBD1 (5 bases). V lost 5 bases and J 2 bases, leaving 12 bases between the germline ends. Germline V gene sequence: CDR1 MNHEY, CDR2 SMNVEV (reference sequence). This CDR3 is built from 14 residues.

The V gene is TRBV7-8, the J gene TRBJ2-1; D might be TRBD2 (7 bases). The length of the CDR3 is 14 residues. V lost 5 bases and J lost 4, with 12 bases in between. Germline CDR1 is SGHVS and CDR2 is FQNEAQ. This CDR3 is CASSAGGPYNEQFF. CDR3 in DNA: TGTGCCAGCAGCGCCGGGGGGCCGTACAATGAGCAGTTCTTC.

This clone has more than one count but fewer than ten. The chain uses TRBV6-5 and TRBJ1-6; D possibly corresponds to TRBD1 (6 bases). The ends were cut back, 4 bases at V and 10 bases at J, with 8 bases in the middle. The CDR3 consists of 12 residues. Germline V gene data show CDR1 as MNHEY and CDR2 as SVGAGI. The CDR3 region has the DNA TGTGCCAGCAGTTCACAGGGATCACCCCTCCACTTT. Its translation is CASSSQGSPLHF.

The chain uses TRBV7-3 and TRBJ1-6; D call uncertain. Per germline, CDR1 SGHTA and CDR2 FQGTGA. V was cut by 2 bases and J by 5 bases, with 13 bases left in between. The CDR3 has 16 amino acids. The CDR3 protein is CASSLFGRGDNSPLHF. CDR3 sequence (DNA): TGTGCCAGCAGCTTATTTGGACGGGGAGATAATTCACCCCTCCACTTT.